The 20 T cell receptor beta chains below were found in one sample sequenced in a study of blood T cell repertoires in COVID-19. Here immunoSEQ multiplex PCR was the method, and the copy in TCRdb shows in-frame clones only, minus some. The table includes 65,000 to 90,000 clones, about 82% detected once. The sample was peripheral blood. All receptors come from a woman of 80 years or more with active or convalescent COVID-19.

The chain combines TRBV11-3 with TRBJ2-5; D perhaps matches TRBD2 (6 bases). The CDR3 has 14 residues. Per germline, CDR1 SGHNT and CDR2 YENEEA. The germline V and J ends were trimmed by 3 bases and 4 bases, with 12 bases remaining between them. DNA of the CDR3: TGTGCCAGCAGCTTCCGGGAGCAAGGAGAGACCCAGTACTTC. It yields the protein CASSFREQGETQYF. Full variable domain (remainder filled in from reference TRBV11-3 and TRBJ2-5): EAGVVQSPRYKIIEKKQPVAFWCNPISGHNTLYWYLQNLGQGPELLIRYENEEAVDDSQLPKDRFSAERLKGVDSTLKIQPAELGDSAVYLCASSFREQGETQYFGPGTRLLVL.

V is TRBV5-1 and J is TRBJ2-1, with 7 bases matching TRBD1. Trimming cost V 2 bases and J 9 bases; bases outside gene matches: 11. The CDR3 has 15 residues. CDR1 is SGHRS and CDR2 is YFSETQ in the germline V gene. The CDR3 nucleotides are TGCGCCAGCAGCTTCGACCCCACAGGGGCAGGTGAGCAGTTCTTC. It translates to CASSFDPTGAGEQFF.

The rearrangement links TRBV2 to TRBJ2-1, with TRBD1 matching 11 bases. Trimming cost V 4 bases and J 15 bases; bases outside gene matches: 8. This CDR3 contains 13 residues. CDR1 and CDR2 from the germline V gene are SNHLY and FYNNEI. The CDR3 DNA is TGTGCCAGCAGTGTAATGGGACAGGGGGGGTCGTTCTTC. Its protein is CASSVMGQGGSFF.

This clone has a handful of counts. The rearrangement joins TRBV11-3 to TRBJ1-1, with 7 bases lining up with TRBD1. The ends lost 5 bases at V and 12 bases at J; junction bases unmatched: 6. This CDR3 spans 11 amino acids. Germline V lookup: CDR1 SGHNT, CDR2 YENEEA. CDR3 protein: CASSISGQPFF. The CDR3, as DNA: TGTGCCAGCAGCATCTCGGGACAGCCTTTCTTT.

The chain uses TRBV6-2 or TRBV6-3 and TRBJ1-5; D may be TRBD1 (5 bases). Germline V gives CDR1 MNHEY, CDR2 SVGEGT. CDR3 length: 16 amino acids. V lost 4 bases to trimming and J lost 3 bases, with 16 bases between them. The CDR3 loop reads CASSSPSGGDNQPQHF. DNA for the CDR3: TGTGCCAGCAGTTCCCCCTCGGGGGGGGACAATCAGCCCCAGCATTTT.

The chain uses TRBV7-2 and TRBJ1-1; 9 nucleotides match TRBD1. CDR1 is SGHTA, CDR2 FQGNSA, per germline. The CDR3 totals 15 residues. Germline trimming cut 4 bases from V and 1 base from J; bases unmatched to any gene: 4. CDR3 region: CASSWGQGGNTEAFF. For the CDR3, the DNA is TGTGCCAGCAGCTGGGGACAGGGAGGGAACACTGAAGCTTTCTTT.

This chain joins TRBV18 and TRBJ1-6; 8 positions match TRBD1. Germline loops: CDR1 KGHSH, CDR2 LQKENI. The CDR3 has 13 amino acids. Losses at the gene ends were 6 bases for V and 10 bases for J; bases not matched to a gene: 5. The CDR3 region has the DNA TGTGCCAGCTCCCTACAGGGGGAGTCACCCCTCCACTTT. It yields the protein CASSLQGESPLHF.

The sample holds a few counts of this clone. The V call is TRBV28, the J call TRBJ2-7; possibly TRBD2 for D (5 bases). The CDR3 sequence is 15 residues long. V was shortened by 2 bases and J by 6 bases, with 17 bases between the two germline ends. Germline CDR1 reads MDHEN; CDR2 reads SYDVKM. CDR3 bases: TGTGCCAGCAGTTTACTGACTACCCGAGAAATCGAGCAGTACTTC. The encoded protein is CASSLLTTREIEQYF.

V usage is TRBV27 and J usage is TRBJ2-1, with 14 bases matching TRBD2. This CDR3 has 17 amino acids. Germline CDR1 and CDR2: MNHEY and SMNVEV (reference sequence). V shed 2 bases, J shed 4 bases, and the junction held 4 bases outside the gene matches. CDR3 in amino acids: CASSLRTSGGPYNEQFF. CDR3 DNA sequence: TGTGCCAGCAGTTTAAGGACTAGCGGGGGGCCATACAATGAGCAGTTCTTC.

The rearrangement joins TRBV28 to TRBJ1-2; maybe TRBD1 (6 bases). The CDR3 loop spans 13 amino acids. V gave up 4 bases and J gave up 8 bases, with 14 bases separating them. The germline V gene encodes CDR1 MDHEN and CDR2 SYDVKM. CDR3 sequence (DNA): TGTGCCAGCAGTTCAGGGACATTAGACGGCTACACCTTC. Amino acids: CASSSGTLDGYTF.

This chain joins TRBV20-1 and TRBJ1-4; D possibly corresponds to TRBD1 (5 bases). V lost 3 bases and J lost 8, with 16 bases in between. CDR1 and CDR2 (germline): DFQATT, SNEGSKA (reference sequence). The CDR3 length is 14 residues. CDR3 coding DNA: TGCAGTGCTAGTTTGGGGCGAGGTCAGGAAAAACTGTTTTTT. Protein product: CSASLGRGQEKLFF.

This clone was detected only once. The chain recombines TRBV5-8 with TRBJ1-5, with D perhaps TRBD1 (5 bases). Germline-derived CDR1 and CDR2 are SGHTS and YDEGEE. V was trimmed by 4 bases and J by 5 bases, leaving 16 bases between them. The CDR3 runs 15 residues. CDR3 bases: TGTGCCAGCAGCCGACGACAGACCGACGATCAGCCCCAGCATTTT. Amino acid sequence: CASSRRQTDDQPQHF.

V and J are TRBV19 and TRBJ1-2; D unclear. Germline loops: CDR1 LNHDA, CDR2 SQIVND (reference sequence). With 5 bases removed from V and 5 bases from J, the gap between germline ends came to 9 bases. The length of the CDR3 is 12 residues. CDR3: CASSPSLYGYTF. The CDR3 DNA sequence: TGTGCCAGTAGTCCGAGCCTATATGGCTACACCTTC.

V gene TRBV19 combines with J gene TRBJ2-3, with D uncertain. Germline lookup yields CDR1 LNHDA and CDR2 SQIVND (reference sequence). The CDR3 length is 12 residues. The V end lost 3 bases, the J end lost 4 bases, and 5 bases lay between the germline ends. For the CDR3, the DNA is TGTGCCAGTAGTATCACAGCAGATACGCAGTATTTT. It translates to CASSITADTQYF.

This chain connects TRBV18 to TRBJ2-4, with a weak D call TRBD1 (5 bases). Trimming cost V 1 base and J 7 bases, with 8 bases left between them. Germline CDR1 KGHSH, CDR2 LQKENI. The CDR3 has 13 residues. The CDR3 loop is CASSPLKGNIQYF. For the CDR3, the DNA is TGTGCCAGCTCACCACTGAAGGGGAACATTCAGTACTTC. Combining the CDR3 with reference TRBV18 and TRBJ2-4 gives the whole variable domain NAGVMQNPRHLVRRRGQEARLRCSPMKGHSHVYWYRQLPEEGLKFMVYLQKENIIDESGMPKERFSAEFPKEGPSILRIQQVVRGDSAAYFCASSPLKGNIQYFGAGTRLSVL.

The genes are TRBV11-2 and TRBJ2-7, with D possibly being TRBD2 (6 bases). Trimming stripped 5 bases from V and 7 bases from J, with 15 bases between. The germline V gene encodes CDR1 SGHAT and CDR2 FQNNGV. The CDR3 loop spans 13 amino acids. CDR3 loop: CASSPGGRNEQYF. The CDR3 nucleotides read TGTGCCAGCAGCCCCGGGGGTCGCAATGAGCAGTACTTC.

The V and J genes are TRBV11-3 and TRBJ2-3; 11 bases align to TRBD2. The CDR3 has 17 residues. Trimming at V came to 7 bases and at J to 2 bases, leaving 11 bases not matched to a gene. Germline CDR1 reads SGHNT; CDR2 reads YENEEA. The CDR3 protein is CASTRWASGGNTDTQYF. The CDR3 coding sequence is TGTGCCAGCACCCGATGGGCTAGCGGGGGGAACACAGATACGCAGTATTTT.

The chain couples TRBV7-8 to TRBJ1-4; D gene unclear. CDR1 SGHVS and CDR2 FQNEAQ come from the germline V gene. The CDR3 length is 17 residues. V lost 4 bases to trimming and J lost 5 bases, with 20 bases between them. CDR3 sequence: CASSSRRGWGGNEKLFF. The DNA for the CDR3 is TGTGCCAGCAGCTCTCGTAGAGGGTGGGGAGGGAATGAAAAACTGTTTTTT.

The chain is built from TRBV24-1 and TRBJ2-3, with D unresolved. The CDR3 spans 15 residues. CDR1 is KGHDR, CDR2 SFDVKD, per germline. Trimming removed 4 bases from V and 0 bases from J, with 10 bases in between. CDR3 DNA: TGTGCCACCAGTGACCCTTACACGAGCACAGATACGCAGTATTTT. Protein product: CATSDPYTSTDTQYF.

A single count supports this clone. The rearrangement links TRBV4-1 to TRBJ2-3, with 11 positions matching TRBD1. The CDR3 covers 19 residues. Germline CDR1 is MGHRA and CDR2 is YSYEKL. V trimming: 4 bases; J trimming: 4 bases; junction bases outside the gene matches: 16. CDR3 protein: CASSLWTGGAAGGADTQYF. CDR3 bases: TGCGCCAGCAGCCTTTGGACAGGGGGCGCAGCCGGCGGGGCAGATACGCAGTATTTT.